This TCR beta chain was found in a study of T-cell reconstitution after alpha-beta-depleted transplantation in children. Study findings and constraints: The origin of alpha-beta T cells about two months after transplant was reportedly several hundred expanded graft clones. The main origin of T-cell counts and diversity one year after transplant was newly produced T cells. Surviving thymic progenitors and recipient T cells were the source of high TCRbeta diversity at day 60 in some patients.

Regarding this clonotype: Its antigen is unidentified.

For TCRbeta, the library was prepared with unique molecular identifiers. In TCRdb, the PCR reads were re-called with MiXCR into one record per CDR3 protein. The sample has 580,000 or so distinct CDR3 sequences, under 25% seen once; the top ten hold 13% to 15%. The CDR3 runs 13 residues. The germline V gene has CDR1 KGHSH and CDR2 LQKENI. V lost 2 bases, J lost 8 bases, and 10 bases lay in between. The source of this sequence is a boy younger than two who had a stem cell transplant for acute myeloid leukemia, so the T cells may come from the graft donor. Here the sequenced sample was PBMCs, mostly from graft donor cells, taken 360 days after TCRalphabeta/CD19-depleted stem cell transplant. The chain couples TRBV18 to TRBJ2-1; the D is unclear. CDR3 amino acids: CASSPYDEDEQFF. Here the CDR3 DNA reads TGTGCCAGCTCACCATATGATGAGGATGAGCAGTTCTTC.